This T cell receptor (beta chain) is from a study of cytomegalovirus exposure and HLA in healthy donors. Use of 60 Vbeta and 13 Jbeta primers characterized the PCR. The repertoire was sequenced with immunoSEQ multiplex PCR; TCRdb's copy has only in-frame clones and lacks some. The sample has about 100,000 clones; the top ten hold less than 7%. Germline lookup yields CDR1 SGHRS and CDR2 YFSETQ. This CDR3 contains 16 residues. V gave up 0 bases and J gave up 0 bases, with 11 bases separating them. Comment on this clone: Its specificity is not known.

Broader study findings: A further, later analysis showed that HLA-associated TCR beta chains (compared with equally common others) were more clonally expanded.

The sequence was collected from a girl aged 10 to 17 in good health and CMV-seropositive. The source material was PBMCs. This chain joins TRBV5-1 and TRBJ2-3; D uncertain. The CDR3 DNA is TGCGCCAGCAGCTTGGATGCGGCGGCTAGCACAGATACGCAGTATTTT. This translates into CASSLDAAASTDTQYF.